The present TCR beta chain was sequenced within a study of blood T cell repertoires in COVID-19. Study summary: Some COVID-19 samples were acute and others convalescent; all came from the United States, Italy and Spain. Sample material is recorded as cDNA or gDNA derived from T cells, B-cell-depleted T cells, or PBMCs.

Repertoires were generated with immunoSEQ multiplex PCR, while TCRdb's copy carries only in-frame clones and drops some. The table shows tens of thousands of clones, with around 86% occurring only once. V was pared by 5 bases and J by 9 bases, with 14 bases between. Germline assignment: CDR1 MNHNY and CDR2 SVGAGI (reference sequence). CDR3 length: 12 amino acids. This chain connects TRBV6-6 to TRBJ2-7, with a weak D call TRBD1 (5 bases). The material sequenced was peripheral blood. The receptor was isolated from a man between 45 and 60 years old with active or convalescent COVID-19. The CDR3 sequence: CASSTLEQAQYF. DNA of the CDR3: TGTGCCAGCAGTACCCTCGAACAGGCGCAGTACTTC.